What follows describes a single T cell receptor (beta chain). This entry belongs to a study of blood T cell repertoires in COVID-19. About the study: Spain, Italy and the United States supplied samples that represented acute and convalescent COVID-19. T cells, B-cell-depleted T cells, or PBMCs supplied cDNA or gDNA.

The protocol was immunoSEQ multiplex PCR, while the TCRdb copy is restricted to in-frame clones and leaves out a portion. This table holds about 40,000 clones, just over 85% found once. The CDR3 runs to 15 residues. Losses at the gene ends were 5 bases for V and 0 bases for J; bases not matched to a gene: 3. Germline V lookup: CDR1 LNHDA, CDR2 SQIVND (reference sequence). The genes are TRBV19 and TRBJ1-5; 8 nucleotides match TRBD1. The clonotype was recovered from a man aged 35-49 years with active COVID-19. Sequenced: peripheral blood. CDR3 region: CASSAGGLSNQPQHF. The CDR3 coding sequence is TGTGCCAGTAGTGCAGGGGGCCTTAGCAATCAGCCCCAGCATTTT.